This TCR beta chain stems from a study of blood T cell repertoires in COVID-19. Study in general: In each case, the material was cDNA or gDNA derived from T cells, B-cell-depleted T cells, or PBMCs.

This clone was detected only a few times. Different DNA sequences within this sample yield the same CDR3. Per germline, CDR1 SGDLS and CDR2 YYNGEE. V shed 0 bases and J 2 bases; nucleotides not matched to a gene: 0. The CDR3 spans 17 residues. In the original processing: Reference gene primer amplification gave estimated nucleated cell counts. Sequencing used immunoSEQ multiplex PCR; TCRdb keeps in-frame clones, though not all of them. The DNA gave D and trimming, while V, J and clone size come from that table. The sample has 120,000 to 150,000 clones, roughly nine tenths seen once. The TCR comes from a human donor in a cohort sampled during active COVID-19. Sequenced: peripheral blood. The rearrangement uses TRBV9 and TRBJ2-1, with 15 bases lining up with TRBD2. This CDR3 is CASSVGTSGGAYNEQFF. CDR3 sequence (DNA): TGTGCCAGCAGCGTAGGGACTAGCGGGGGGGCCTACAATGAGCAGTTCTTC.